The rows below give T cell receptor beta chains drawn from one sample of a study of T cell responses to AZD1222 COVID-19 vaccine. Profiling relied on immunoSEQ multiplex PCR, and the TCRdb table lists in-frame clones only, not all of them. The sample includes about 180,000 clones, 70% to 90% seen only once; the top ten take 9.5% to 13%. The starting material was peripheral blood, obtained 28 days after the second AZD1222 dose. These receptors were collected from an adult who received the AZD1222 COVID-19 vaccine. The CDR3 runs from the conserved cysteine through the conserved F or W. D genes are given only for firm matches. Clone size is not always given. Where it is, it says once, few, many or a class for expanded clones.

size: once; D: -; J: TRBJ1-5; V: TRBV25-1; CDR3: CASGGGVSNQPQHF; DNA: TGTGCCAGCGGAGGGGGTGTGAGCAATCAGCCCCAGCATTTT
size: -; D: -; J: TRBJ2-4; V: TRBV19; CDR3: CASSFFKGGINIQYF; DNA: TGTGCCAGTAGTTTCTTTAAGGGGGGGATAAACATTCAGTACTTC
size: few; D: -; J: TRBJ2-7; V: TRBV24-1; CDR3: CATSDLSRGYHEQYF; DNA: TGTGCCACCAGTGATTTAAGCAGGGGTTATCACGAGCAGTACTTC
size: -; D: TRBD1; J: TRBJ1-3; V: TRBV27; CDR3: CASSFTGDGNTIYF; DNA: TGTGCCAGCAGTTTTACAGGGGATGGAAACACCATATATTTT
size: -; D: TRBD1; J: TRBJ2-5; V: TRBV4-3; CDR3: CASSQESKGATQYF; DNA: TGCGCCAGCAGCCAAGAATCCAAGGGGGCGACCCAGTACTTC
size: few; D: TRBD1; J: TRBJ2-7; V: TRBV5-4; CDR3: CASSLEGARYEQYF; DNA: TGTGCCAGCAGCTTGGAGGGGGCGCGATACGAGCAGTACTTC
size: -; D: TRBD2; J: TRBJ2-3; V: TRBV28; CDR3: CASSLSTPSGALSTDTQYF; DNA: TGTGCCAGCAGTCTATCAACCCCTAGCGGGGCACTAAGCACAGATACGCAGTATTTT
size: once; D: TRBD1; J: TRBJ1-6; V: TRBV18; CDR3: CASSIRQGGDNSPLHF; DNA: TGTGCCAGCTCAATACGACAGGGGGGTGATAATTCACCCCTCCACTTT
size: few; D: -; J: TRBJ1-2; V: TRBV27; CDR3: CASSPRGNGYTF; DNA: TGTGCCAGCAGTCCCAGGGGCAATGGCTACACCTTC
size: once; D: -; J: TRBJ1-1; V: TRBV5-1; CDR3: CASSLEQASRAFF; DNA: TGCGCCAGCAGCTTGGAACAGGCCTCCAGGGCTTTCTTT
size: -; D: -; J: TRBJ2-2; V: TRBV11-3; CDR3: CASSLGPESGELFF; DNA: TGTGCCAGCAGCTTAGGGCCTGAGTCCGGGGAGCTGTTTTTT
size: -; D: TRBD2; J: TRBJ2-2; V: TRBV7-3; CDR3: CASSFPSGGTGELFF; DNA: TGTGCCAGCAGCTTCCCTAGCGGGGGGACCGGGGAGCTGTTTTTT
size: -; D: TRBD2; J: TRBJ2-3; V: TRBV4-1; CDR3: CASSQDPGGLARDTQYF; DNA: TGCGCCAGCAGCCAAGATCCGGGAGGACTAGCGAGAGATACGCAGTATTTT
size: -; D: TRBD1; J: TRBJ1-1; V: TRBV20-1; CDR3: CSASSGGEDTEAFF; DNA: TGCAGTGCTAGTTCAGGGGGCGAGGATACTGAAGCTTTCTTT
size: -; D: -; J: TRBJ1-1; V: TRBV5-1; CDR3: CASSLGVRNTEAFF; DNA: TGCGCCAGCAGCTTGGGGGTCAGGAACACTGAAGCTTTCTTT
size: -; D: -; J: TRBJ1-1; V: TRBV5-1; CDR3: CASSLGPSGTEAFF; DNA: TGCGCCAGCAGCTTGGGCCCCTCCGGGACTGAAGCTTTCTTT
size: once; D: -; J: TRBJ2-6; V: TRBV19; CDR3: CASMIIRGSAGANVLTF; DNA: TGTGCCAGTATGATAATAAGGGGGAGCGCTGGGGCCAACGTCCTGACTTTC
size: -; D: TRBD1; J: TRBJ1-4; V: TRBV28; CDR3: CASSRDRVGTNEKLFF; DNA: TGTGCCAGCAGCCGGGACAGGGTAGGAACTAATGAAAAACTGTTTTTT
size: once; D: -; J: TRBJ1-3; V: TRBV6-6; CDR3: CASSPALLGSSGNTIYF; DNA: TGTGCCAGCAGTCCCGCGTTACTGGGTTCGTCTGGAAACACCATATATTTT
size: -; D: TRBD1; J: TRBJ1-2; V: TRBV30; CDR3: CASPGQGYGYGYTF; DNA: TGTGCCTCACCAGGACAGGGGTATGGGTATGGCTACACCTTC
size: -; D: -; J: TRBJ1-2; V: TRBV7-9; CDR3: CASSPTGPDGYTF; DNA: TGTGCCAGCAGCCCCACGGGTCCGGATGGCTACACCTTC
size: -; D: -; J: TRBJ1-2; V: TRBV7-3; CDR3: CASSRDTGTYGYTF; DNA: TGTGCCAGCAGCCGCGACACAGGGACCTATGGCTACACCTTC
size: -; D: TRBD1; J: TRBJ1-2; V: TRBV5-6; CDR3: CASSRTGVHYGYTF; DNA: TGTGCCAGCAGCCGTACAGGGGTGCACTATGGCTACACCTTC
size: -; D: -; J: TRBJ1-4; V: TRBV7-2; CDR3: CASSHPMGGAEQEKLFF; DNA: TGTGCCAGCAGCCACCCGATGGGGGGCGCGGAACAGGAAAAACTGTTTTTT
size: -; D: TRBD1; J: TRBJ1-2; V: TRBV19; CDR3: CASSITGGDNYGYTF; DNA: TGTGCCAGTAGTATTACAGGGGGCGATAACTATGGCTACACCTTC
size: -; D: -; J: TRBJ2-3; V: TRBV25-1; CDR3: CASSELQGAGDTQYF; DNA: TGTGCCAGCAGTGAACTACAGGGTGCGGGAGATACGCAGTATTTT
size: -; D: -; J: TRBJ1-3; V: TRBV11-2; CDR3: CASSLSGNTIYF; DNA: TGTGCCAGCAGCTTATCAGGAAACACCATATATTTT
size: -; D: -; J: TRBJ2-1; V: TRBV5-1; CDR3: CASSLAGTPPNEQFF; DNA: TGCGCCAGCAGCTTGGCCGGGACTCCTCCCAATGAGCAGTTCTTC
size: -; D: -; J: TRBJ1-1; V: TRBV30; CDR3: CAWSARNTEAFF; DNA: TGTGCCTGGAGTGCCAGGAACACTGAAGCTTTCTTT
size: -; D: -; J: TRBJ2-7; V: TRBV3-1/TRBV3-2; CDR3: CASSRGSALYEQYF; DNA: TGTGCCAGCAGCCGTGGCAGTGCCCTCTACGAGCAGTACTTC
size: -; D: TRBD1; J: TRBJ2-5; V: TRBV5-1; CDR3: CASSLGTGQETQYF; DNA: TGCGCCAGCAGCCTGGGGACAGGCCAAGAGACCCAGTACTTC
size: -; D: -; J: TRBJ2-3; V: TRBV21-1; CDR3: CASGFVGLAGRSGTDTQYF; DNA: TGTGCCAGCGGGTTCGTCGGTTTAGCGGGTCGATCGGGCACAGATACGCAGTATTTT
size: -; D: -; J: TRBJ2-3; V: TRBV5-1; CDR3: CASSPTPRTDTQYF; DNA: TGCGCCAGCAGCCCGACTCCCCGCACAGATACGCAGTATTTT
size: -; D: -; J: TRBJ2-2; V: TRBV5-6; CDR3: CASSLGRNTGELFF; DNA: TGTGCCAGCAGCTTGGGACGGAACACCGGGGAGCTGTTTTTT
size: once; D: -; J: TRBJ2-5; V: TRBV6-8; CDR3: CASRYDESQGETQYF; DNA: TGTGCCAGCAGGTACGACGAGTCCCAGGGAGAGACCCAGTACTTC
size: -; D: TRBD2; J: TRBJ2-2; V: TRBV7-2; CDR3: CASSSLAGATGELFF; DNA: TGTGCCAGCAGCTCATTAGCGGGGGCAACCGGGGAGCTGTTTTTT
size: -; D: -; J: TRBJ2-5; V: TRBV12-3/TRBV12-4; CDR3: CASSLAVKETQYF; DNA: TGTGCCAGCAGTTTGGCGGTTAAAGAGACCCAGTACTTC
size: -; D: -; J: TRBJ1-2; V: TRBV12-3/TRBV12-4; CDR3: CGLKGAFYGYTF; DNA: TGTGGGTTAAAAGGGGCTTTCTATGGCTACACCTTC
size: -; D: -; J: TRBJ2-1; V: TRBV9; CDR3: CASSRNNEQFF; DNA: TGTGCCAGCAGTCGTAACAATGAGCAGTTCTTC
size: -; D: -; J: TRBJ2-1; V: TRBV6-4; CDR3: CASSARGGGREQFF; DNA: TGTGCCAGCAGCGCCAGGGGCGGGGGAAGGGAGCAGTTCTTC
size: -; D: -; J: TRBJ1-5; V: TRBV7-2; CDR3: CASSLAATFQPQHF; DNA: TGTGCCAGCAGCTTAGCGGCTACCTTTCAGCCCCAGCATTTT
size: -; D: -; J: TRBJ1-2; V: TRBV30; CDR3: CAWSVGLTVGYTF; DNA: TGTGCCTGGAGTGTAGGGTTGACAGTCGGCTACACCTTC
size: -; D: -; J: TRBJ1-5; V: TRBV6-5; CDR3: CASSYSGGGQPQHF; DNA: TGTGCCAGCAGTTACTCCGGGGGCGGGCAGCCCCAGCATTTT
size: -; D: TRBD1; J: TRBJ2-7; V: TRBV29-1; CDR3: CSVEGGDRAEYEQYF; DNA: TGCAGCGTTGAAGGTGGGGACAGGGCAGAATACGAGCAGTACTTC
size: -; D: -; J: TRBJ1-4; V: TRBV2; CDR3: CASSPGTGYEKLFF; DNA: TGTGCCAGCAGTCCCGGGACGGGGTACGAAAAACTGTTTTTT
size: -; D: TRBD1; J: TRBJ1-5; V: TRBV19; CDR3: CASGGQMDQPQHF; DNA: TGTGCCAGTGGGGGACAGATGGATCAGCCCCAGCATTTT
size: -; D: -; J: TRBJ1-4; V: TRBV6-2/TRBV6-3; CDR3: CASSYRRNNEKLFF; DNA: TGTGCCAGCAGTTATCGTCGGAATAATGAAAAACTGTTTTTT
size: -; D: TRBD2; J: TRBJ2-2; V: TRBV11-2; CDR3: CASSLAGGRNTGELFF; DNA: TGTGCCAGCAGCTTGGCGGGGGGGCGGAACACCGGGGAGCTGTTTTTT
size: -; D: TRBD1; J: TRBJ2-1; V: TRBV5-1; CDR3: CASSSGQAYNEQFF; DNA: TGCGCCAGCAGCTCGGGACAGGCCTACAATGAGCAGTTCTTC
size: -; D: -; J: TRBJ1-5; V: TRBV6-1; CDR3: CASSEIWGDQPQHF; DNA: TGTGCCAGCAGTGAAATCTGGGGGGATCAGCCCCAGCATTTT
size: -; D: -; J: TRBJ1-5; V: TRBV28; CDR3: CASTQEGPSNQPQHF; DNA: TGTGCCAGCACCCAGGAGGGACCGAGCAATCAGCCCCAGCATTTT
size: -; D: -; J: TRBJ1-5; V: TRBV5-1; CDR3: CASSLAGGRNQPQHF; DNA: TGCGCCAGCAGCTTGGCCGGGGGACGGAATCAGCCCCAGCATTTT
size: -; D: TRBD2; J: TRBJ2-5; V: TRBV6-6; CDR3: CASSYALSGGLETQYF; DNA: TGTGCCAGCAGTTACGCGCTTAGCGGGGGGCTAGAGACCCAGTACTTC
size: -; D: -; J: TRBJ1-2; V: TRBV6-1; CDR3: CASSETGSNGYTF; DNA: TGTGCCAGCAGTGAAACAGGGTCTAATGGCTACACCTTC
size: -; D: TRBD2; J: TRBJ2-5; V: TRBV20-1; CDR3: CSASVLAGGYQETQYF; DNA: TGCAGTGCTAGTGTGCTAGCGGGGGGCTACCAAGAGACCCAGTACTTC
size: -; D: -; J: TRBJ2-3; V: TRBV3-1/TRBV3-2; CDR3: CASSQNPNIMDTQYF; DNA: TGTGCCAGCAGCCAAAACCCTAATATAATGGATACGCAGTATTTT
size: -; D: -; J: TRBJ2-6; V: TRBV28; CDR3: CASSRPGQPTANVLTF; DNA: TGTGCCAGCAGCCGACCCGGACAGCCTACGGCCAACGTCCTGACTTTC